In its sample, the clone carrying this T cell receptor beta chain was seen many times. The sample comes from a study of response to subunit inactivated influenza vaccine. Between the trimmed V and J ends, which lost 0 bases and 3 bases, there was a span of 12 bases. The CDR3 has 16 amino acids. Per germline, CDR1 SGHRS and CDR2 YFSETQ. TCRdb itself ran the RT-PCR reads through MiXCR, one entry per CDR3 protein. The sample yields about 540,000 distinct CDR3 sequences, roughly 25% seen once. The sample was also linked to a second study, of T cells expressing NK-cell markers. That study reports: The TCR beta cDNA came from 5'RACE template switching with UMIs. TCR beta repertoires came from sorted CD3+CD56+NKG2C+, CD3+CD56+NKG2C- and CD3+CD56-NKG2C+ T cells. The CD3+CD56-NKG2C+ fraction was also led by these clonotypes in a handful of donors.

The TCR comes from a man over 45 who received an inactivated influenza vaccine. The input for sequencing was CD4+ T cells sorted from PBMCs, taken approximately 12 days after vaccination. The gene calls are TRBV5-1 and TRBJ2-2, with D hard to call. DNA for the CDR3: TGCGCCAGCAGCTTGGCCCTAAACCGGGACACCGGGGAGCTGTTTTTT. This codes for CASSLALNRDTGELFF.